The sequence of this T cell receptor beta chain was determined in a study of T-cell memory formation after mild COVID-19. In its sample, this clonotype was seen a few times. Its antigen is unidentified. Study observations and caveats: Memory sampled before infection contained some responding clones, suggesting cross-reactive memory joined.

J gave up 6 bases and V 6 bases, and 7 bases lay outside the gene matches. This CDR3 spans 15 amino acids. Each CDR3 protein is one row after TCRdb ran MiXCR on the 5' RACE reads. The table includes fewer than 700,000 distinct CDR3 sequences, roughly 18% detected once. Sequencing was done on a sample of PBMCs or a T cell subset sorted from them (not recorded which). The chain is built from TRBV12-3 or TRBV12-4 and TRBJ1-6, with TRBD1 matching 8 bases. This sequence originates from an adult woman who had mild COVID-19 (a few samples of this study predate the infection). Cell type and time point are not known. The CDR3: CASSRGQGGNSPLHF. The DNA for the CDR3 is TGTGCCAGCAGCCGAGGACAGGGCGGTAATTCACCCCTCCACTTT.